The next 17 T cell receptor beta chains were all read from a single sample in a study of blood T cell repertoires in COVID-19. Only in-frame clones appear in the TCRdb table, and some are missing; sequencing was by immunoSEQ multiplex PCR. The sample carries 280,000 or so clones, around 85% recorded once. The sample consisted of peripheral blood. The origin of the receptors is a woman under 40 who had recovered from COVID-19.

This chain uses TRBV9 with TRBJ1-2; 7 bases map to TRBD1. Germline V gene data show CDR1 as SGDLS and CDR2 as YYNGEE. The CDR3 totals 14 residues. After removal of 4 bases from V and 6 bases from J, the junction contained 9 bases not matched to a gene. The CDR3 DNA reads TGTGCCAGCAGCCCCGGGACAGTCAGGGATGGCTACACCTTC. Protein product: CASSPGTVRDGYTF.

The chain employs TRBV11-3 and TRBJ2-7; 7 bases are shared with TRBD1. CDR3 size: 13 residues. Germline V gene lookup returns CDR1 SGHNT and CDR2 YENEEA. V was pared by 5 bases and J by 8 bases, with 9 bases of the junction left unmatched. CDR3 protein: CASSRPGTDKQYF. As DNA, the CDR3 is TGTGCCAGCAGCCGACCCGGGACAGACAAGCAGTACTTC.

This rearrangement joins TRBV7-9 to TRBJ2-1, with TRBD2 matching over 7 bases. Losses at the gene ends were 5 bases for V and 5 bases for J; bases not matched to a gene: 12. The germline CDR1 and CDR2 sequences are SEHNR and FQNEAQ (reference sequence). CDR3 length equals 16 residues. Here the CDR3 reads CASSDLAAIGNNEQFF. The CDR3 DNA reads TGTGCCAGCAGCGACCTAGCGGCAATAGGAAACAATGAGCAGTTCTTC.

This clone showed up many times. Within the sample, other DNA sequences also encode this same CDR3. This chain joins TRBV7-9 and TRBJ1-5; 9 nucleotides agree with TRBD1. V was pared by 3 bases and J by 3 bases, with 3 bases of the junction left unmatched. CDR3 length: 15 amino acids. CDR1 SEHNR and CDR2 FQNEAQ come from the germline V gene (reference sequence). Here the CDR3 reads CASSLGQGVNQPQHF. The CDR3, as DNA: TGTGCCAGCAGCTTGGGACAGGGTGTCAATCAGCCCCAGCATTTT. Full variable domain (remainder filled in from reference TRBV7-9 and TRBJ1-5): DTGVSQNPRHKITKRGQNVTFRCDPISEHNRLYWYRQTLGQGPEFLTYFQNEAQLEKSRLLSDRFSAERPKGSFSTLEIQRTEQGDSAMYLCASSLGQGVNQPQHFGDGTRLSIL.

This chain connects TRBV19 to TRBJ2-1, with 7 bases matching TRBD1. CDR1 and CDR2 from the germline V gene are LNHDA and SQIVND (reference sequence). V lost 3 bases to trimming and J lost 1 base; unmatched junction nucleotides: 9. This CDR3 has 17 amino acids. CDR3 in amino acids: CASSISPTGSSYNEQFF. CDR3 coding DNA: TGTGCCAGTAGTATCAGCCCGACAGGGTCTTCCTACAATGAGCAGTTCTTC.

The chain has TRBV5-5 and TRBJ1-1; D unclear. CDR1 is SGHKS, CDR2 YYEKEE, per germline (reference sequence). This CDR3 comprises 12 residues. V was pared by 4 bases and J by 3 bases, with 7 bases between. CDR3 loop: CASSTSHTEAFF. The CDR3 nucleotides read TGTGCCAGCAGCACGAGCCACACTGAAGCTTTCTTT.

This chain uses TRBV28 with TRBJ2-7, with 9 bases matching TRBD1. The CDR3 is made up of 14 amino acids. Unmatched junction bases numbered 8, after V lost 9 bases and J lost 2 bases. CDR1 and CDR2 from the germline V gene are MDHEN and SYDVKM. The CDR3 protein is CASKRQGVTYEQYF. CDR3 DNA: TGTGCCAGTAAGAGACAGGGGGTCACCTACGAGCAGTACTTC.

This clone was recorded once. The chain recombines TRBV19 with TRBJ2-1; D might be TRBD1 (5 bases). The ends were cut back, 7 bases at V and 1 base at J, with 11 bases in the middle. The germline V gene has CDR1 LNHDA and CDR2 SQIVND (reference sequence). The CDR3 is made up of 14 amino acids. The CDR3 sequence is CASTNQGSYNEQFF. Here the CDR3 DNA reads TGTGCCAGTACCAACCAGGGATCCTACAATGAGCAGTTCTTC. The whole variable domain, filled in from reference TRBV19 and TRBJ2-1, reads DGGITQSPKYLFRKEGQNVTLSCEQNLNHDAMYWYRQDPGQGLRLIYYSQIVNDFQKGDIAEGYSVSREKKESFPLTVTSAQKNPTAFYLCASTNQGSYNEQFFGPGTRLTVL.

The V gene is TRBV5-6, the J gene TRBJ1-1; TRBD1 matches at 8 bases. CDR3 length: 14 residues. V trimming: 9 bases; J trimming: 1 base; junction bases outside the gene matches: 8. CDR1 is SGHDT, CDR2 YYEEEE, per germline. CDR3 residues: CATSGTGGNTEAFF. The DNA of the CDR3 is TGTGCCACTTCGGGGACAGGCGGGAACACTGAAGCTTTCTTT. The variable domain in full, completed from reference TRBV5-6 and TRBJ1-1, reads DAGVTQSPTHLIKTRGQQVTLRCSPKSGHDTVSWYQQALGQGPQFIFQYYEEEERQRGNFPDRFSGHQFPNYSSELNVNALLLGDSALYLCATSGTGGNTEAFFGQGTRLTVV.

The chain combines TRBV7-9 with TRBJ2-7; the match to TRBD2 covers 11 bases. The J segment lost 3 bases and the V segment lost 4 bases, leaving 2 bases of the junction unmatched. The germline CDR1 and CDR2 sequences are SEHNR and FQNEAQ (reference sequence). There are 14 residues in the CDR3. DNA for the CDR3: TGTGCCAGCAGCTCTGGGACTAGCGGCTACGAGCAGTACTTC. Translated, it gives CASSSGTSGYEQYF.

This clone came up a few times. CDR3 region: CASSKTGRNQPQHF. The DNA of the CDR3 is TGTGCCAGCAGTAAGACAGGTCGCAATCAGCCCCAGCATTTT. V gene TRBV21-1 combines with J gene TRBJ1-5; the table gives TRBD1 as D, unverified against the DNA. TRBV21-1 has pseudogene status. The CDR3 spans 14 residues.

V is TRBV19 and J is TRBJ2-1, with no clear D. The CDR3 runs 11 residues. Between the trimmed V and J ends, which lost 5 bases and 10 bases, there was a span of 9 bases. Germline CDR1 LNHDA, CDR2 SQIVND (reference sequence). CDR3 nucleotides: TGTGCCAGTAGTGTCTCCAGGGAGCAGTTCTTC. Amino acid sequence: CASSVSREQFF.

This clone was detected a few times. V gene TRBV28 combines with J gene TRBJ2-1; 11 bases match TRBD2. The germline V gene has CDR1 MDHEN and CDR2 SYDVKM. With V trimmed by 8 bases and J by 6 bases, 6 bases remained unmatched. There are 14 residues in the CDR3. The CDR3 coding sequence is TGTGCCAGCTTAGCCGGGACTAGCGGCAATGAGCAGTTCTTC. Translated: CASLAGTSGNEQFF.

This clone showed up just a few times. This chain uses TRBV6-2 or TRBV6-3 with TRBJ1-2; TRBD1 matches 7 bases. The ends lost 6 bases at V and 4 bases at J; junction bases unmatched: 11. Looked up from germline, CDR1 is MNHEY and CDR2 is SVGEGT. CDR3 length equals 15 residues. The CDR3: CASRYGTAQPYGYTF. The CDR3 DNA follows: TGTGCCAGCAGATACGGGACAGCACAACCCTATGGCTACACCTTC.

This rearrangement joins TRBV7-8 to TRBJ1-4; 10 bases fit TRBD1. The CDR3 spans 15 residues. V shed 4 bases and J 7 bases; nucleotides not matched to a gene: 6. Germline CDR1 is SGHVS and CDR2 is FQNEAQ. CDR3 residues: CASSSRTGGFEKLFF. As DNA, the CDR3 is TGTGCCAGCAGCTCCCGGACAGGGGGTTTTGAAAAACTGTTTTTT.

This CDR3 reads CASSYDRGAANYGYTF. The CDR3 nucleotides read TGTGCCAGCAGTTACGACAGGGGGGCGGCTAACTATGGCTACACCTTC. This sequence joins TRBV6-5 and TRBJ1-2, with 9 bases aligning to TRBD1. Germline loops: CDR1 MNHEY, CDR2 SVGAGI. V dropped 2 bases and J dropped 0; count of bases not matched to a gene: 4. The CDR3 covers 16 residues.

The V and J genes are TRBV7-9 and TRBJ1-4, with D maybe TRBD1 (5 bases). This CDR3 comprises 16 residues. CDR1 is SEHNR, CDR2 FQNEAQ, per germline (reference sequence). Trimming shortened V by 5 bases and J by 8 bases, and 21 bases separated the two germline ends. As DNA, the CDR3 is TGTGCCAGCAGCCCCCTGATCACGGGGGTGGGGGAAAAACTGTTTTTT. Translation: CASSPLITGVGEKLFF. The variable domain in full, with the rest retrieved from reference TRBV7-9 and TRBJ1-4, is DTGVSQNPRHKITKRGQNVTFRCDPISEHNRLYWYRQTLGQGPEFLTYFQNEAQLEKSRLLSDRFSAERPKGSFSTLEIQRTEQGDSAMYLCASSPLITGVGEKLFFGSGTQLSVL.